This T cell receptor (beta chain) was recovered during a study of cytomegalovirus exposure and HLA in healthy donors. Profiling relied on immunoSEQ multiplex PCR, and the TCRdb table lists in-frame clones only, not all of them. The data contain tens of thousands of clones, approximately 96% of them singletons. The V and J ends lost 8 bases and 6 bases, in that order; junction bases with no gene match: 10. Germline V gene sequence: CDR1 LNHDA, CDR2 SQIVND (reference sequence). CDR3 length equals 13 residues. Sequenced: PBMCs. This receptor was taken from a woman in her late teens or twenties in good health and CMV-seropositive. The J gene is TRBJ2-7, the V gene TRBV19, with 7 positions matching TRBD1. The CDR3 here is CASDEGARSEQYF. The CDR3 region has the DNA TGTGCCAGTGATGAGGGGGCAAGGAGCGAGCAGTACTTC.